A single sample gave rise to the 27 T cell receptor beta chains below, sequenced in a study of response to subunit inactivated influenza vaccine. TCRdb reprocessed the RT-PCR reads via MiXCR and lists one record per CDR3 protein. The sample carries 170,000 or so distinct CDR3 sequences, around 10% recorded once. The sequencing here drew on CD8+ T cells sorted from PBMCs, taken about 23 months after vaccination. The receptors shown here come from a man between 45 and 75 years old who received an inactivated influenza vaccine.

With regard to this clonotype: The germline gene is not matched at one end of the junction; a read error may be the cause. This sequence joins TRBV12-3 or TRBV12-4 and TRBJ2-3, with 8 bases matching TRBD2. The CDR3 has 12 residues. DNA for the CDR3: TGCGCTACAAGCGGGAGTTTCGATACGCAGTATTTT. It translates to CATSGSFDTQYF.

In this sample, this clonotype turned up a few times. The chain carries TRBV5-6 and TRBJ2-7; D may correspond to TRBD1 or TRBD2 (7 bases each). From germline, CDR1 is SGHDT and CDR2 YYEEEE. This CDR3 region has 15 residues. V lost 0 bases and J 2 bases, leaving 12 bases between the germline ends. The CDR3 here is CASSLVTGRAYEQYF. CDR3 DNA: TGTGCCAGCAGCTTGGTGACAGGGAGGGCCTACGAGCAGTACTTC.

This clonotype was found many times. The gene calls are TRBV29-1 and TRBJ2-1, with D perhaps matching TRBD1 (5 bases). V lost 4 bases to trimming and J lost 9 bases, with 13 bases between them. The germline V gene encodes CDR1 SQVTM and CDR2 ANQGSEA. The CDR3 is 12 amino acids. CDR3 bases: TGCAGCGTTGGGACACAGAAGCGTGAGCAGTTCTTC. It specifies CSVGTQKREQFF.

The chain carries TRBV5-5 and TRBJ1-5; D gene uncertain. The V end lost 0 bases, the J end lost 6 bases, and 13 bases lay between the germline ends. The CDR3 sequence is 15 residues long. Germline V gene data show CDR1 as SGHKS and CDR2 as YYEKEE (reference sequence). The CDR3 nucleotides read TGTGCCAGCAGCTTGGGGGGAACCTCCGGTCAGCCCCAGCATTTT. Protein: CASSLGGTSGQPQHF.

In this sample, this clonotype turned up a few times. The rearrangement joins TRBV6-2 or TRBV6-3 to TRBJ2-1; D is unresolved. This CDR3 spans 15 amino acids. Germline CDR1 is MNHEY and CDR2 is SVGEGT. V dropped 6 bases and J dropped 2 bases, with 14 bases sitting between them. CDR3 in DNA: TGTGCCAGCAGCCGCAGCAGCCCGACCTACAATGAGCAGTTCTTC. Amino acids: CASSRSSPTYNEQFF.

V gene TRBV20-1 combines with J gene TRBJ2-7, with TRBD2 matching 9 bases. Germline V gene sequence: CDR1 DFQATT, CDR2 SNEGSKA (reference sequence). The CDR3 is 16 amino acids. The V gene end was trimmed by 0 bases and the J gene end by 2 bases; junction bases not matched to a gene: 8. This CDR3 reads CSARDQELAGPYEQYF. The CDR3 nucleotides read TGCAGTGCTAGAGATCAGGAACTAGCGGGTCCCTACGAGCAGTACTTC.

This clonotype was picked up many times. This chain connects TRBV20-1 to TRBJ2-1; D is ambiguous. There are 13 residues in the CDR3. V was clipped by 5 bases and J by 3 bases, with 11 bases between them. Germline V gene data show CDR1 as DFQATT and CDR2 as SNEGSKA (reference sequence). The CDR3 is CSARRDNYNEQFF. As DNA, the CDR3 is TGCAGTGCTCGCCGCGACAACTACAATGAGCAGTTCTTC.

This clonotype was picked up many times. DNA for the CDR3: TGTGCCAGCAGCTTAGGGCTAGACTACGAGCAGTACTTC. It codes for CASSLGLDYEQYF. The chain is built from TRBV7-2 and TRBJ2-7, with D hard to call. Trimming removed 1 base at V and 3 bases at J, with 7 bases between. The CDR3 length is 13 residues. Looked up from germline, CDR1 is SGHTA and CDR2 is FQGNSA.

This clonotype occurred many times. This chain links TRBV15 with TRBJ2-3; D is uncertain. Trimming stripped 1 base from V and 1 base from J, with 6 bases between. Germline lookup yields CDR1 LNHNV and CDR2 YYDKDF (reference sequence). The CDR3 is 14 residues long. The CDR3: CATSRVTRTDTQYF. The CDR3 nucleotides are TGTGCCACCAGCAGAGTAACTCGCACAGATACGCAGTATTTT.

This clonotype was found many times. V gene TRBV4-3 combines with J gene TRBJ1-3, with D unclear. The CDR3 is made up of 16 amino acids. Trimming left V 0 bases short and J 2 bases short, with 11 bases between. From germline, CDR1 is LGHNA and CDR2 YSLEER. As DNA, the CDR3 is TGCGCCAGCAGCCAAGACCCTGGCGGGGCTGGAAACACCATATATTTT. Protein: CASSQDPGGAGNTIYF.

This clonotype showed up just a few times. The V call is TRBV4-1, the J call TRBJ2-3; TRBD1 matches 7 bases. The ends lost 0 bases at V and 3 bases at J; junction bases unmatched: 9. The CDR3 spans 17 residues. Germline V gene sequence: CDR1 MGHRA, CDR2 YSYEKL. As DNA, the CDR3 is TGCGCCAGCAGCCAAGATCTTGTGAGACAGGGAACAGATACGCAGTATTTT. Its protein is CASSQDLVRQGTDTQYF.

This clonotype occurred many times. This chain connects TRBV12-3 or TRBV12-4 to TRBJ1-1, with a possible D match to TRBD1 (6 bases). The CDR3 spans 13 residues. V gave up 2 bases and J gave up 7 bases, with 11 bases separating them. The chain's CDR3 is CASSLSGAFEAFF. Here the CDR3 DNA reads TGTGCCAGCAGTTTATCGGGGGCCTTTGAAGCTTTCTTT.

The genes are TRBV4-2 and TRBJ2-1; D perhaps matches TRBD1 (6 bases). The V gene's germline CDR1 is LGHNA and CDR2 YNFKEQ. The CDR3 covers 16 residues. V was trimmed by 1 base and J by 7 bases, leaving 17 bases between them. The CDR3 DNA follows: TGTGCCAGCAGCCAAGTAGCCAGGGGTATCCTGAATGAGCAGTTCTTC. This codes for CASSQVARGILNEQFF.

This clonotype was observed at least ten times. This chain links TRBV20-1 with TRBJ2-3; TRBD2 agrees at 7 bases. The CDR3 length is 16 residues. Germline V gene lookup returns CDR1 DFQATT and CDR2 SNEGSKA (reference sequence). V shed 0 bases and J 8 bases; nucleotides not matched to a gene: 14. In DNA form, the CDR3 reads TGCAGTGCTAGAGATGGGCGGGAGTGGCACGATGGTACGCAGTATTTT. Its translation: CSARDGREWHDGTQYF.

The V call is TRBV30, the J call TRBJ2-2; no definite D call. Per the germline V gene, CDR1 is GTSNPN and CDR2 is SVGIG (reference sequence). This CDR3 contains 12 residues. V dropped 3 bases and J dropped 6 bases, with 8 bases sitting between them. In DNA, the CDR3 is TGTGCCTGGAGCCTCAACGCCGGGGAGCTGTTTTTT. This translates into CAWSLNAGELFF.

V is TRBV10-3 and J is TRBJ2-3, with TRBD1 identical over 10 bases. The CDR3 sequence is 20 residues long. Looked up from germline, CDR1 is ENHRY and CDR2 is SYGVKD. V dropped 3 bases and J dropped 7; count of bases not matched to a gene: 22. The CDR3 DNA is TGTGCCATCAGTGAATCTCAGGGACAGGGGAACGCGATCGGAACACATACGCAGTATTTT. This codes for CAISESQGQGNAIGTHTQYF.

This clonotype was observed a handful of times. The CDR3, as DNA: TGTGCCAGCAGTTTCACAGGGACCTACGAGCAGTACTTC. It translates to CASSFTGTYEQYF. This chain uses TRBV12-3 or TRBV12-4 with TRBJ2-7; D is perhaps TRBD1 (6 bases). CDR3 size: 13 residues. V was clipped by 3 bases and J by 2 bases, with 8 bases between them.

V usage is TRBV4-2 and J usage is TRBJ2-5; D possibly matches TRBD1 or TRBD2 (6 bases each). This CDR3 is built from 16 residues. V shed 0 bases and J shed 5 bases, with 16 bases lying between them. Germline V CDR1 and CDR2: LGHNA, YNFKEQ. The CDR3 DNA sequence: TGTGCCAGCAGCCAAGAGCTCGGGGGCTCCCAGGAGACCCAGTACTTC. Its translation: CASSQELGGSQETQYF.

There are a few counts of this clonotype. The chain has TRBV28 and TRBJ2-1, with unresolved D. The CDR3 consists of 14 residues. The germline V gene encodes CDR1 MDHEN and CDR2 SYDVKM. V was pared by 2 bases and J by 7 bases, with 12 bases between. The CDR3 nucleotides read TGTGCCAGCAGTTTAAGGGAATCGACAAATGAGCAGTTCTTC. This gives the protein CASSLRESTNEQFF.

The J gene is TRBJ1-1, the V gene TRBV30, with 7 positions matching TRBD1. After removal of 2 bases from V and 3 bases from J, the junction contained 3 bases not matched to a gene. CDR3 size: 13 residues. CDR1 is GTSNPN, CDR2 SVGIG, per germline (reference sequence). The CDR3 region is CAWSTGADTEAFF. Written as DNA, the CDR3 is TGTGCCTGGAGTACAGGGGCGGACACTGAAGCTTTCTTT.

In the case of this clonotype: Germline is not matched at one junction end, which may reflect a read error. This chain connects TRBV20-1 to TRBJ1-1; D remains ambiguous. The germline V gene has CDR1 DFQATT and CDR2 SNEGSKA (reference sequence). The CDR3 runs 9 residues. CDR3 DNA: TGCAGTGCCACCTCCCCGCGCCCATTT. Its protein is CSATSPRPF.

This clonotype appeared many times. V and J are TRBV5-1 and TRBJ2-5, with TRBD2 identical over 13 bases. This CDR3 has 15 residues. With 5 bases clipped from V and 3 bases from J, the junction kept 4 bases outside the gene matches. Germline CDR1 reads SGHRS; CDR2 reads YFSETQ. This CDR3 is CASRPGTSGEETQYF. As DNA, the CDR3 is TGCGCCAGCAGACCCGGGACTAGCGGGGAAGAGACCCAGTACTTC.

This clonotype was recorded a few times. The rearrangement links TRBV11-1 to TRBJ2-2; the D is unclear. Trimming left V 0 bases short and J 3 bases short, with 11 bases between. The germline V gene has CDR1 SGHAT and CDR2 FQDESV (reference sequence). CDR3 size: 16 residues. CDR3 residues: CASSLALHIYTGELFF. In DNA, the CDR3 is TGTGCCAGCAGCTTAGCGTTGCACATCTACACCGGGGAGCTGTTTTTT.

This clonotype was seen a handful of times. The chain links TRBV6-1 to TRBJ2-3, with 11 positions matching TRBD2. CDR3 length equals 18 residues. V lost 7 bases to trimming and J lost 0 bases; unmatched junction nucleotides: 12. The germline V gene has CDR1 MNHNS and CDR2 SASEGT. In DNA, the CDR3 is TGTGCCAGCACCAAAACTAGCGGGGGCCTTCCTAGCACAGATACGCAGTATTTT. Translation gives CASTKTSGGLPSTDTQYF.

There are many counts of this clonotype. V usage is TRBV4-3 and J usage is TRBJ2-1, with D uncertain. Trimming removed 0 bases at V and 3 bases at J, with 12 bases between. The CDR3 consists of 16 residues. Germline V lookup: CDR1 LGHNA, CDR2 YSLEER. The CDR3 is CASSQDRARLYNEQFF. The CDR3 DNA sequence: TGCGCCAGCAGCCAAGATAGGGCTAGACTCTACAATGAGCAGTTCTTC.

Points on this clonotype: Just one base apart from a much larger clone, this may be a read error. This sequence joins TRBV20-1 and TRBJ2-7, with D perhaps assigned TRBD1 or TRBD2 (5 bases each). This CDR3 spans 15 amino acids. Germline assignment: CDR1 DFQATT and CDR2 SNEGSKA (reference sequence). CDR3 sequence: CSAREPPGPIYEQNF. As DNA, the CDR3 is TGCAGTGCTAGAGAGCCACCGGGGCCGATTTACGAGCAGAACTTC.

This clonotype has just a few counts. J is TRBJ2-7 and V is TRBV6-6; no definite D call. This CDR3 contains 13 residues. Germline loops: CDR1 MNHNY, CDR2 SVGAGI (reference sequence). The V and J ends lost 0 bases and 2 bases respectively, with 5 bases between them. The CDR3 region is CASSYSSAYEQYF. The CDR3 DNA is TGTGCCAGCAGTTACTCAAGCGCCTACGAGCAGTACTTC.